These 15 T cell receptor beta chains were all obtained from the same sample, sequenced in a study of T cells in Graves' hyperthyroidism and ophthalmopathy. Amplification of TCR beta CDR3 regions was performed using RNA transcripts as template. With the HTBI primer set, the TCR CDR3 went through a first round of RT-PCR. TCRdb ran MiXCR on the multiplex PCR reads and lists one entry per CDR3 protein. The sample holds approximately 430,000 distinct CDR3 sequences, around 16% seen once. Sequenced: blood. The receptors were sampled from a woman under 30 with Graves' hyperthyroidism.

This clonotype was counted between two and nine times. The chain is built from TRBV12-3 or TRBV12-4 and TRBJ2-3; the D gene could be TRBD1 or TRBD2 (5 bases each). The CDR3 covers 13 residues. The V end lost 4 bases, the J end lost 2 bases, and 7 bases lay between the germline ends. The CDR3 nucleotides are TGTGCCAGCAGTTCTGGGACCACAGATACGCAGTATTTT. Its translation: CASSSGTTDTQYF.

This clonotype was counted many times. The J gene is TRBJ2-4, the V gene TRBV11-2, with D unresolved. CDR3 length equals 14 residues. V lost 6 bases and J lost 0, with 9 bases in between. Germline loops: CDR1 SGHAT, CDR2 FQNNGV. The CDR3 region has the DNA TGTGCCAGCAGGCCAAATTTAGCCAAAAACATTCAGTACTTC. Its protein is CASRPNLAKNIQYF. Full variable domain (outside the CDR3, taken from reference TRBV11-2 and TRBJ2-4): EAGVAQSPRYKIIEKRQSVAFWCNPISGHATLYWYQQILGQGPKLLIQFQNNGVVDDSQLPKDRFSAERLKGVDSTLKIQPAKLEDSAVYLCASRPNLAKNIQYFGAGTRLSVL.

This CDR3 reads CSARKGALRGYEQYF. In nucleotides, the CDR3 is TGCAGTGCTAGAAAGGGAGCGCTCCGCGGCTACGAGCAGTACTTC. J is TRBJ2-7 and V is TRBV20-1, with D possibly matching TRBD2 (5 bases). Germline-derived CDR1 and CDR2 are DFQATT and SNEGSKA (reference sequence). V gave up 2 bases and J gave up 3 bases, with 17 bases separating them. This CDR3 has 15 amino acids.

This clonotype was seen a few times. The CDR3 here is CASLMLGQGSYEQYF. CDR3 nucleotide sequence: TGTGCCAGCCTCATGTTAGGACAGGGTTCCTACGAGCAGTACTTC. V usage is TRBV27 and J usage is TRBJ2-7; 8 bases match TRBD1. CDR3 size: 15 residues. The V segment lost 8 bases and the J segment 1 base; nucleotides outside the gene matches: 10. Germline assignment: CDR1 MNHEY and CDR2 SMNVEV (reference sequence).

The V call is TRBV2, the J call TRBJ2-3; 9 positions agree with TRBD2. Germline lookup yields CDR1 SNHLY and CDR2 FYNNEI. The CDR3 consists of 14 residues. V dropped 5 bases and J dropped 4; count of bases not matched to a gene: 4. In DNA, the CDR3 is TGTGCCAGCAGTCTTAGCGGGAGTGCAGATACGCAGTATTTT. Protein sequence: CASSLSGSADTQYF.

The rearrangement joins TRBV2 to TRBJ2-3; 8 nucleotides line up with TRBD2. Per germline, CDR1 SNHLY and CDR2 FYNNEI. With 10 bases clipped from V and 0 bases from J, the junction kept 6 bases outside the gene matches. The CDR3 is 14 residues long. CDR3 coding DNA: TGTGCCACCAGAGCGGGGGTTAGCACAGATACGCAGTATTTT. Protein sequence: CATRAGVSTDTQYF.

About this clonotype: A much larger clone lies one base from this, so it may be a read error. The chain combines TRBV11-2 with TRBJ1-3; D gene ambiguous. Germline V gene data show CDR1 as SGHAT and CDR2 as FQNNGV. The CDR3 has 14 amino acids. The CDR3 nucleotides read TGTGCCAGCAGCTTAGAGGACTCTGGAAACGCCATATATTTT. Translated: CASSLEDSGNAIYF. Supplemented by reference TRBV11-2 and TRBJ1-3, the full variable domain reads EAGVAQSPRYKIIEKRQSVAFWCNPISGHATLYWYQQILGQGPKLLIQFQNNGVVDDSQLPKDRFSAERLKGVDSTLKIQPAKLEDSAVYLCASSLEDSGNAIYFGEGSWLTVV.

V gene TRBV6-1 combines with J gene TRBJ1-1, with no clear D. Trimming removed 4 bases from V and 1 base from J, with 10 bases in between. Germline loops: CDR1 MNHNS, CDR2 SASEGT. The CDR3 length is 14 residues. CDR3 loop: CASSAKLGNTEAFF. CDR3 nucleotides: TGTGCCAGCAGTGCCAAGCTGGGGAACACTGAAGCTTTCTTT.

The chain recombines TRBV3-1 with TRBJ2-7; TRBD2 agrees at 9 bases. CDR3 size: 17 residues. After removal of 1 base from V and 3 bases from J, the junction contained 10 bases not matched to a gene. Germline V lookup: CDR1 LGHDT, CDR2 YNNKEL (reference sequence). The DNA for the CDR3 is TGTGCCAGCAGCCAAGGCGCGTGGCTAGCGGGAATCTACGAGCAGTACTTC. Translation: CASSQGAWLAGIYEQYF.

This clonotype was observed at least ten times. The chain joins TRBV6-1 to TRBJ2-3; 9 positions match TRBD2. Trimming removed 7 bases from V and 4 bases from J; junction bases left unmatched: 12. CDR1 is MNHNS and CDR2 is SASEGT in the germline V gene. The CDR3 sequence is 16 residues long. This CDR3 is CASTQPGLADADTQYF. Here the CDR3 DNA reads TGTGCCAGCACTCAACCGGGACTAGCAGATGCAGATACGCAGTATTTT.

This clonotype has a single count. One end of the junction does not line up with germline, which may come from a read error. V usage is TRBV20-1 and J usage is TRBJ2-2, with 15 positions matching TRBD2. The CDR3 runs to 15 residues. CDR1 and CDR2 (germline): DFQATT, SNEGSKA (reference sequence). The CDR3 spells CSANGLAGGPGGLFF. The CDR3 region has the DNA TGCAGTGCTAACGGACTAGCGGGAGGGCCCGGGGGGCTGTTTTTT.

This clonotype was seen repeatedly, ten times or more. CDR3 protein: CASSLALLAGGNEQFF. The CDR3 DNA follows: TGTGCCAGCAGCTTAGCGTTACTAGCGGGAGGCAATGAGCAGTTCTTC. V usage is TRBV7-2 and J usage is TRBJ2-1; 12 bases are shared with TRBD2. Germline loops: CDR1 SGHTA, CDR2 FQGNSA. Trimming took 0 bases from V and 6 from J; bases not matched to a gene: 3. The CDR3 sequence is 16 residues long. Using reference TRBV7-2 and TRBJ2-1 for the parts outside the CDR3, the full variable domain is GAGVSQSPSNKVTEKGKDVELRCDPISGHTALYWYRQSLGQGLEFLIYFQGNSAPDKSGLPSDRFSAERTGGSVSTLTIQRTQQEDSAVYLCASSLALLAGGNEQFFGPGTRLTVL.

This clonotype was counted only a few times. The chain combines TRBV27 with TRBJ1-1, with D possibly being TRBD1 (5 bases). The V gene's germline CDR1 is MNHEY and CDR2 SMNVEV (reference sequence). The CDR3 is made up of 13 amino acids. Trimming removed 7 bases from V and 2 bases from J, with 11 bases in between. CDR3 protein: CASTKTANTEAFF. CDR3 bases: TGTGCCAGCACCAAGACAGCTAACACTGAAGCTTTCTTT.

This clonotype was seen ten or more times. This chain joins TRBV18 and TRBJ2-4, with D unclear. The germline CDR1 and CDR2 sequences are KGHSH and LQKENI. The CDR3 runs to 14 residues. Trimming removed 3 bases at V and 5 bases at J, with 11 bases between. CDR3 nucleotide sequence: TGTGCCAGCTCACCGGAAGGGCGCCAAAACATTCAGTACTTC. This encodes CASSPEGRQNIQYF. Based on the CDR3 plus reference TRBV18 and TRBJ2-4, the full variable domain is NAGVMQNPRHLVRRRGQEARLRCSPMKGHSHVYWYRQLPEEGLKFMVYLQKENIIDESGMPKERFSAEFPKEGPSILRIQQVVRGDSAAYFCASSPEGRQNIQYFGAGTRLSVL.

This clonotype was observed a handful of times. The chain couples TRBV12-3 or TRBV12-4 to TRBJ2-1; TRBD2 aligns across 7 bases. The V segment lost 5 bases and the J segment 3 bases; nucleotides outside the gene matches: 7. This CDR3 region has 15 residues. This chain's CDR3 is CASSRLAENYNEQFF. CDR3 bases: TGTGCCAGCAGTCGTCTAGCGGAGAACTACAATGAGCAGTTCTTC.